This passage covers 10 T cell receptor beta chains from one sample sequenced in a study of cytomegalovirus exposure and HLA in healthy donors. Use of 60 Vbeta and 13 Jbeta primers characterized the PCR. Libraries were prepared by immunoSEQ multiplex PCR; TCRdb keeps only in-frame clonotypes and omits some of them. Of 150,000 to 200,000 clones listed, 65% to 90% are singletons. Sequencing was carried out using PBMCs. The receptors derive from a woman aged 45 to 65 in good health and CMV-seronegative.

The chain recombines TRBV6-5 with TRBJ1-1; the D is unclear. The CDR3 contains 13 residues. The V and J ends lost 6 bases and 5 bases respectively, with 13 bases between them. Germline V CDR1 and CDR2: MNHEY, SVGAGI. The CDR3 is CASSLEARTEAFF. The CDR3 nucleotides are TGTGCCAGCAGCTTGGAGGCTAGGACTGAAGCTTTCTTT.

This clone was detected only a few times. J is TRBJ1-1 and V is TRBV7-6; D unclear. The ends were cut back, 5 bases at V and 4 bases at J, with 11 bases in the middle. Germline V gene lookup returns CDR1 SGHVS and CDR2 FNYEAQ. The CDR3 extends over 13 amino acids. CDR3 residues: CASSHTRGTEAFF. The CDR3 region has the DNA TGTGCCAGCAGCCATACACGGGGCACTGAAGCTTTCTTT.

The rearrangement uses TRBV7-8 and TRBJ2-5; 8 positions agree with TRBD1. This CDR3 comprises 17 residues. Germline CDR1 is SGHVS and CDR2 is FQNEAQ. The junction had 18 bases not matched to a gene; V was cut back by 5 bases and J by 7 bases. The CDR3 is CASSISQDRAGRRTQYF. The CDR3 DNA follows: TGTGCCAGCAGCATTTCCCAGGACAGGGCGGGTCGTAGGACCCAGTACTTC.

The CDR3 DNA is TGCGCCAGCAGCTTGGGGGCAGCCACTGGAAACACCATATATTTT. The encoded protein is CASSLGAATGNTIYF. The V gene is TRBV5-1, the J gene TRBJ1-3; no reliable D call. Germline loops: CDR1 SGHRS, CDR2 YFSETQ. Trimming pared 0 bases from V and 2 bases from J, leaving 9 bases between. The CDR3 loop spans 15 amino acids.

The CDR3 region has the DNA TGTGCCAGCAGCTTGAATGTCGGGGTCATCCCGGGCACTGAAGCTTTCTTT. It is translated as CASSLNVGVIPGTEAFF. This chain connects TRBV5-6 to TRBJ1-1; no clear D gene. The CDR3 extends over 17 amino acids. The germline V gene has CDR1 SGHDT and CDR2 YYEEEE. V was shortened by 1 base and J by 4 bases, with 20 bases between the two germline ends. Full variable domain (remainder filled in from reference TRBV5-6 and TRBJ1-1): DAGVTQSPTHLIKTRGQQVTLRCSPKSGHDTVSWYQQALGQGPQFIFQYYEEEERQRGNFPDRFSGHQFPNYSSELNVNALLLGDSALYLCASSLNVGVIPGTEAFFGQGTRLTVV.

This clone was found a few times. The chain couples TRBV28 to TRBJ2-7; D possibly corresponds to TRBD2 (6 bases). CDR3 size: 14 residues. V lost 3 bases to trimming and J lost 5 bases, with 14 bases between them. The germline V gene has CDR1 MDHEN and CDR2 SYDVKM. CDR3 sequence reads: CASSFGGVWDEQYF. As DNA, the CDR3 is TGTGCCAGCAGTTTCGGGGGAGTTTGGGACGAGCAGTACTTC.

The J gene is TRBJ1-2, the V gene TRBV5-8, with TRBD1 identical over 8 bases. The trim removed 5 bases at V and 6 bases at J, leaving 9 bases unmatched. The germline gives CDR1 SGHTS, CDR2 YDEGEE. The CDR3 sequence is 14 residues long. CDR3 nucleotides: TGTGCCAGCAGTGACAGGGGTAAACGGGATGGCTACACCTTC. As protein: CASSDRGKRDGYTF. Full variable domain (remainder filled in from reference TRBV5-8 and TRBJ1-2): EAGVTQSPTHLIKTRGQQATLRCSPISGHTSVYWYQQALGLGLQFLLWYDEGEERNRGNFPPRFSGRQFPNYSSELNVNALELEDSALYLCASSDRGKRDGYTFGSGTRLTVV.

As DNA, the CDR3 is TGTGCCTGGAGTCGCGGGAGTAAAATGGGAGAGCAAGGGGGGGAGCTGTTTTTT. Protein product: CAWSRGSKMGEQGGELFF. The V gene is TRBV30, the J gene TRBJ2-2; 7 bases fit TRBD2. CDR3 length: 18 amino acids. Germline trimming cut 2 bases from V and 8 bases from J; bases unmatched to any gene: 20. The germline V gene encodes CDR1 GTSNPN and CDR2 SVGIG (reference sequence).

Only one count was recorded for this clone. The gene calls are TRBV18 and TRBJ2-5, with a weak D call TRBD2 (6 bases). Germline-derived CDR1 and CDR2 are KGHSH and LQKENI. The CDR3 consists of 16 residues. V was pared by 3 bases and J by 1 base, with 15 bases between. The chain's CDR3 is CASSPRVAAPQETQYF. As DNA, the CDR3 is TGTGCCAGCTCACCCCGGGTAGCGGCGCCCCAAGAGACCCAGTACTTC.

The V and J genes are TRBV29-1 and TRBJ2-7; D is possibly TRBD1 (6 bases). This CDR3 is 12 amino acids long. The V gene's germline CDR1 is SQVTM and CDR2 ANQGSEA. Between the trimmed V and J ends, which lost 2 bases and 12 bases, there was a span of 17 bases. CDR3 in amino acids: CSVERAGTRRYF. The CDR3 coding sequence is TGCAGCGTTGAAAGGGCCGGGACACGGCGGTACTTC.